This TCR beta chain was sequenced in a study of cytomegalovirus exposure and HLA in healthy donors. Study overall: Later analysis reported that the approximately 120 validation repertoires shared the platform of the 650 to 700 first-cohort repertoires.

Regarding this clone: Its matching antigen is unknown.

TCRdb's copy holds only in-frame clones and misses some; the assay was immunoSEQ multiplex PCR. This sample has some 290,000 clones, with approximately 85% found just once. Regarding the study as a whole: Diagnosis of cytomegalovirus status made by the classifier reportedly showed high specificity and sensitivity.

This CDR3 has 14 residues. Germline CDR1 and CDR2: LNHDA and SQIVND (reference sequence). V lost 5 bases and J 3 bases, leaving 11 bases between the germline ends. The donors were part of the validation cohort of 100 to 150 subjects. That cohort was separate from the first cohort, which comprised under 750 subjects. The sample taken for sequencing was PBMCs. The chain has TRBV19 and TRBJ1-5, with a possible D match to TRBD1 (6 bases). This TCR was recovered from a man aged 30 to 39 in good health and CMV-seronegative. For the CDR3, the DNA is TGTGCCAGTAGTCTACAGGGCGACAATCAGCCCCAGCATTTT. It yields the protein CASSLQGDNQPQHF.